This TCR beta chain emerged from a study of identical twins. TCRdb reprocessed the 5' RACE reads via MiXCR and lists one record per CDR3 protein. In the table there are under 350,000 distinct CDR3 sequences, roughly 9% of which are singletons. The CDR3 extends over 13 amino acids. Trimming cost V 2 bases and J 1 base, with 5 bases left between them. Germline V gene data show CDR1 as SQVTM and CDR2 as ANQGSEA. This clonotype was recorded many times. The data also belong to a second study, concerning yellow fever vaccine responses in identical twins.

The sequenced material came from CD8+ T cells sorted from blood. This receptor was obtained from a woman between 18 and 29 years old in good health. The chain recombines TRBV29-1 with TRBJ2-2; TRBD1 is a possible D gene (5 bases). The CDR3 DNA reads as TGCAGCGTTGAAACAGGGAACACCGGGGAGCTGTTTTTT. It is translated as CSVETGNTGELFF.